This T cell receptor beta chain came from a study of regulatory T cells in long-lasting Graves disease. Germline V gene sequence: CDR1 MGHRA, CDR2 YSYEKL. Trimming took 1 base from V and 0 from J; bases not matched to a gene: 15. The CDR3 has 20 amino acids. Time point: newly diagnosed GD, antithyroid drugs for less than 3 months. Construction of the TCR library relied on RNA isolated from PBMCs. It was American Thyroid Association guidelines that determined Graves' disease diagnosis. The table lists this clonotype with a few counts. In building TCR beta libraries, iRepertoire HTBI primers were used together with Arm-PCR of CDR3 regions. Via MiXCR, TCRdb re-called the multiplex PCR reads, giving one row per CDR3 protein. Among 550,000 or so distinct CDR3 sequences listed, about 12% were seen once. The data also belong to a second study, concerning T cells in Graves' hyperthyroidism and ophthalmopathy. From that study: First-round RT-PCR with HTBI primers amplified the TCR CDR3 region.

The sequence derives from a woman aged 30 to 39 with Graves disease. Sample: peripheral blood mononuclear cells (PBMCs), taken at new diagnosis, from a patient treated with antithyroid drugs. The rearrangement uses TRBV4-1 and TRBJ2-1; 7 bases align to TRBD1. In DNA form, the CDR3 reads TGCGCCAGCAGCCAAGTACCAGCATGGACAGGTGGGATCTCCTACAATGAGCAGTTCTTC. Amino acid sequence: CASSQVPAWTGGISYNEQFF.